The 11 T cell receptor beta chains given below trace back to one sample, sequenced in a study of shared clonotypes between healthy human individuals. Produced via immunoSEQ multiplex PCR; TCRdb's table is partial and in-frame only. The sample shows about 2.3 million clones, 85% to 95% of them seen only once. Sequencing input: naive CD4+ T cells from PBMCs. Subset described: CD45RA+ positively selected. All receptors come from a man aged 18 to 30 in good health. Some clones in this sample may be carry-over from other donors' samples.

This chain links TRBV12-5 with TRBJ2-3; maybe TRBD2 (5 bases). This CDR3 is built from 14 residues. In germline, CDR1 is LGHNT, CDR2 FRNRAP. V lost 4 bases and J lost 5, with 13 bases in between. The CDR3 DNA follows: TGTGCTAGTGGTTCTGGGTATGCGGGAGATACGCAGTATTTT. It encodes CASGSGYAGDTQYF.

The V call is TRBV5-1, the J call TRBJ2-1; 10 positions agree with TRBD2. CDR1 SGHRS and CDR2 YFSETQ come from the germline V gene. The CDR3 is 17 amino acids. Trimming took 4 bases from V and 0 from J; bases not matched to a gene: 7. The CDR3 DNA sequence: TGCGCCAGCAGCGCGACTAGCGGGCTCCTCTCCTACAATGAGCAGTTCTTC. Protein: CASSATSGLLSYNEQFF.

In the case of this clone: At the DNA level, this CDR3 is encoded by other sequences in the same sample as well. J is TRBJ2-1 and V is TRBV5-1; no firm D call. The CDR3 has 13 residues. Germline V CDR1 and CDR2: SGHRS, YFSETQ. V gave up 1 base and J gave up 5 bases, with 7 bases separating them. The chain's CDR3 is CASSLSLNNEQFF. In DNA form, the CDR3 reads TGCGCCAGCAGCTTGTCCCTCAACAATGAGCAGTTCTTC.

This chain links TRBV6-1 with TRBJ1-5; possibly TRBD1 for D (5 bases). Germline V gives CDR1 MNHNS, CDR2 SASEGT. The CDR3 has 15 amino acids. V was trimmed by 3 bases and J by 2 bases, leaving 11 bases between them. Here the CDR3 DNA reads TGTGCCAGCAGTGATGGGCGAGGGGGCAATCAGCCCCAGCATTTT. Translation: CASSDGRGGNQPQHF.

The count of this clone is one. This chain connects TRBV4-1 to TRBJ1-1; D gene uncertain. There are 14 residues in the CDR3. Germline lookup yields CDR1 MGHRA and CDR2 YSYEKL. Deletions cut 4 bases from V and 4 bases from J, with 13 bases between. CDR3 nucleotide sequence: TGCGCCAGCAGCCGACAAATTGGTGGCACTGAAGCTTTCTTT. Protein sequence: CASSRQIGGTEAFF.

The CDR3 reads CASSVPGSYEQYF. CDR3 nucleotides: TGTGCCAGCAGTGTGCCGGGAAGTTACGAGCAGTACTTC. The chain combines TRBV2 with TRBJ2-7, with D possibly matching TRBD2 (5 bases). Trimming took off 4 bases at V and 4 bases at J, with 11 bases between the two ends. CDR3 length: 13 residues. Germline V gene sequence: CDR1 SNHLY, CDR2 FYNNEI.

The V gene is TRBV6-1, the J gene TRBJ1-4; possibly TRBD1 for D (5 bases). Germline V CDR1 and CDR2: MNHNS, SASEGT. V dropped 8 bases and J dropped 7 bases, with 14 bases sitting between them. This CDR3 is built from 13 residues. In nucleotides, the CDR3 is TGTGCCAGCGTCAGACAGAGACCTGAAAAACTGTTTTTT. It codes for CASVRQRPEKLFF.

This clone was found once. The CDR3, as DNA: TGTGCCAGCACCCCGGTTGTGGGAACGGGAGGACGAGCCAATGAGCAGTTCTTC. Protein: CASTPVVGTGGRANEQFF. The rearrangement uses TRBV7-9 and TRBJ2-1, with 7 bases that match TRBD2. Germline CDR1 reads SEHNR; CDR2 reads FQNEAQ (reference sequence). Trimming took 7 bases from V and 6 from J; bases not matched to a gene: 21. The CDR3 loop spans 18 amino acids.

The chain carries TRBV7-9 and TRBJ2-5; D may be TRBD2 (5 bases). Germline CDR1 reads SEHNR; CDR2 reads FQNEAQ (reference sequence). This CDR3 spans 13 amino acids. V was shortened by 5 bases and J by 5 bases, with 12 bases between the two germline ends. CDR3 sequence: CASSAGSGETQYF. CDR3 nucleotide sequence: TGTGCCAGCAGCGCCGGTTCGGGGGAGACCCAGTACTTC.

The CDR3 coding sequence is TGTGCCAGCAGCTTAAGGCCCCTCCAAAACGACTATGGCTACACCTTC. It encodes CASSLRPLQNDYGYTF. The rearrangement joins TRBV7-2 to TRBJ1-2; D call uncertain. The CDR3 covers 16 residues. Germline V gene data show CDR1 as SGHTA and CDR2 as FQGNSA. V was trimmed by 2 bases and J by 3 bases, leaving 16 bases between them.

CDR3 loop: CASKNRGWNSNQPQHF. Written as DNA, the CDR3 is TGTGCCAGTAAGAACAGGGGGTGGAACAGCAATCAGCCCCAGCATTTT. V usage is TRBV19 and J usage is TRBJ1-5; 8 bases agree with TRBD1. Germline CDR1 LNHDA, CDR2 SQIVND (reference sequence). CDR3 length: 16 amino acids. V lost 7 bases to trimming and J lost 1 base; unmatched junction nucleotides: 9.